This T cell receptor beta chain was identified in a study of OX40 agonist ivuxolimab in advanced cancers. Study overall: Patients were infused with ivuxolimab every 2 weeks at 0.01 to 10 mg/kg. Enrolled patients in dose escalation had cancers that were hepatocellular carcinoma, melanoma, renal cell or head and neck cancer.

Points from the study as a whole: The average count of expanded clones was higher among CD8+ T cells than among CD4+.

Produced via immunoSEQ multiplex PCR; TCRdb's table is partial and in-frame only. Among about 58,000 clones listed, around 90% were seen once. Remarks on this clone: As yet, its antigen is unknown.

Samples were taken at baseline and on day 1 of cycles 4 and 7. The sequences come from CD4+ or CD8+ T cells sorted from blood, collected in a trial of the OX40 agonist ivuxolimab. The sequence derives from an adult with an advanced solid tumor such as melanoma, head and neck, liver or kidney cancer.

The CDR3: CASGLGGLPQHF. The CDR3 bases are TGTGCTAGTGGTTTGGGGGGGCTGCCCCAGCATTTT. The chain recombines TRBV12-5 with TRBJ1-5, with a tentative D call TRBD1 (6 bases). In germline, CDR1 is LGHNT, CDR2 FRNRAP. Deletions cut 1 base from V and 9 bases from J, with 7 bases between. The length of the CDR3 is 12 residues.